The 14 T cell receptor beta chains below come from one sample, sequenced in a study of CD8+ T cells in alopecia areata. In each case, RNA was isolated and then reverse transcribed into cDNA as the sequencing template. Assay used: immunoSEQ multiplex PCR; TCRdb lists only in-frame clones, some missing. Among 150,000 to 200,000 clones listed, approximately 70% were seen once. The sequences come from CD8+ T cells sorted from blood, collected at week 0. The receptors shown here come from a human donor with alopecia areata.

The chain's CDR3 is CASSFGTGRVQAFF. CDR3 nucleotides: TGTGCCAGCAGCTTCGGGACAGGGAGGGTGCAAGCTTTCTTT. V gene TRBV5-6 combines with J gene TRBJ1-1; 9 bases align to TRBD1. CDR1 and CDR2 (germline): SGHDT, YYEEEE. V trimming: 2 bases; J trimming: 9 bases; junction bases outside the gene matches: 8. The CDR3 has 14 amino acids.

The chain has TRBV11-2 and TRBJ2-1; 9 bases align to TRBD1. CDR1 SGHAT and CDR2 FQNNGV come from the germline V gene. V was clipped by 9 bases and J by 0 bases; unmatched bases: 9. CDR3 size: 16 residues. The CDR3 sequence is CASPGTGPSSYNEQFF. DNA of the CDR3: TGTGCCAGTCCCGGGACAGGGCCGAGCTCCTACAATGAGCAGTTCTTC.

The chain's CDR3 is CASSLRQGIDEQYF. Here the CDR3 DNA reads TGTGCCAGCAGCCTGAGACAGGGTATCGACGAGCAGTACTTC. V and J are TRBV13 and TRBJ2-5; 7 bases align to TRBD1. The assigned J gene may be wrong: the sequence end matches TRBJ2-7 better. The germline V gene has CDR1 PRHDT and CDR2 FYEKMQ (reference sequence). This CDR3 region has 14 residues.

This rearrangement joins TRBV15 to TRBJ1-4, with a weak D call TRBD1 (5 bases). Germline CDR1 reads LNHNV; CDR2 reads YYDKDF (reference sequence). Trimming took off 8 bases at V and 6 bases at J, with 13 bases between the two ends. This CDR3 spans 13 amino acids. CDR3 nucleotides: TGTGCCACCGCCCGGGGGTCAGATGAAAAACTGTTTTTT. It specifies CATARGSDEKLFF.

The chain couples TRBV10-3 to TRBJ2-1; 7 nucleotides match TRBD1. Germline loops: CDR1 ENHRY, CDR2 SYGVKD. With V trimmed by 6 bases and J by 10 bases, 3 bases remained unmatched. This CDR3 spans 11 amino acids. In DNA form, the CDR3 reads TGTGCCATCAGCCTGGGACAGGAGCAGTTCTTC. Translating gives CAISLGQEQFF.

V is TRBV29-1 and J is TRBJ2-5, with TRBD1 identical over 10 bases. The J call may be mistaken, given a closer DNA end match to TRBJ2-7. The CDR3 runs to 13 residues. Germline lookup yields CDR1 SQVTM and CDR2 ANQGSEA. CDR3 in DNA: TGCAGCGTTCCTGGACAGGGGGCCTACGAGCAGTACTTC. Its protein is CSVPGQGAYEQYF.

This chain uses TRBV27 with TRBJ2-7; 8 bases are shared with TRBD2. This CDR3 is built from 14 residues. The V and J ends lost 7 bases and 0 bases, in that order; junction bases with no gene match: 5. The germline CDR1 and CDR2 sequences are MNHEY and SMNVEV (reference sequence). CDR3 bases: TGTGCCAGCAAGACCGGGACTAGCTCCTACGAGCAGTACTTC. Its translation: CASKTGTSSYEQYF.

The J gene is TRBJ1-5, the V gene TRBV4-2, with no clear D. Trimming took 3 bases from V and 4 from J, leaving 10 bases between them. The CDR3 has 14 amino acids. CDR1 is LGHNA and CDR2 is YNFKEQ in the germline V gene. The CDR3 sequence: CASSHPQANQPQHF. CDR3 DNA: TGTGCCAGCAGCCATCCCCAAGCGAATCAGCCCCAGCATTTT.

This clone was detected only a few times. The chain is built from TRBV21-1 and TRBJ2-6; the D call TRBD1 from the table was never checked on the DNA. TRBV21-1 is recorded as a pseudogene. The length of the CDR3 is 17 residues. The CDR3 spells CASSSWTGQERANVLTF. CDR3 coding DNA: TGTGCCAGCAGCTCCTGGACAGGCCAGGAGAGGGCCAACGTCCTGACTTTC.

V gene TRBV7-6 combines with J gene TRBJ2-3; D may be TRBD1 or TRBD2 (5 bases each). Germline V CDR1 and CDR2: SGHVS, FNYEAQ. The CDR3 consists of 15 residues. Trimming cost V 5 bases and J 0 bases, with 12 bases left between them. CDR3 nucleotides: TGTGCCAGCAGCCTAGGGACGGGCAGCACAGATACGCAGTATTTT. Amino acid sequence: CASSLGTGSTDTQYF.

V usage is TRBV13 and J usage is TRBJ1-5; no clear D gene. V lost 0 bases, J lost 9 bases, and 12 bases lay in between. Germline values: CDR1 PRHDT, CDR2 FYEKMQ (reference sequence). This CDR3 spans 14 amino acids. This CDR3 reads CASSLGYGLGPQHF. CDR3 nucleotides: TGTGCCAGCAGCTTAGGATACGGGCTAGGGCCCCAGCATTTT.

The genes are TRBV29-1 and TRBJ2-6; 9 nucleotides match TRBD1. The CDR3 is 16 residues long. Unmatched junction bases numbered 7, after V lost 7 bases and J lost 0 bases. The germline CDR1 and CDR2 sequences are SQVTM and ANQGSEA. The CDR3 region has the DNA TGCAGCGCCTGGACAGGGGTGGACTCTGGGGCCAACGTCCTGACTTTC. The encoded protein is CSAWTGVDSGANVLTF. The full variable domain, completed using reference TRBV29-1 and TRBJ2-6, is SAVISQKPSRDICQRGTSLTIQCQVDSQVTMMFWYRQQPGQSLTLIATANQGSEATYESGFVIDKFPISRPNLTFSTLTVSNMSPEDSSIYLCSAWTGVDSGANVLTFGAGSRLTVL.

V gene TRBV29-1 combines with J gene TRBJ1-3; no definite D call. Between the trimmed V and J ends, which lost 2 bases and 0 bases, there was a span of 2 bases. The CDR3 runs to 12 residues. CDR1 and CDR2 (germline): SQVTM, ANQGSEA. CDR3 sequence: CSVEHSGNTIYF. DNA for the CDR3: TGCAGCGTTGAACACTCTGGAAACACCATATATTTT.

The genes are TRBV5-6 and TRBJ2-1, with 10 bases that match TRBD1. V lost 1 base and J lost 9; bases outside the gene matches: 10. In germline, CDR1 is SGHDT, CDR2 YYEEEE. The CDR3 totals 16 residues. The CDR3 protein is CASSLYGGTGVGEQFF. CDR3 bases: TGTGCCAGCAGCTTGTATGGAGGGACAGGGGTGGGTGAGCAGTTCTTC.